The 13 T cell receptor beta chains reported below all come from one sample, sequenced in a study of chemoradiotherapy in HPV16-positive cancers. Profiled with immunoSEQ multiplex PCR; TCRdb holds only in-frame clones, not every one. This table holds about 550 clones, around four fifths found once. Sequenced material: tumor tissue, taken from a patient who underwent chemoradiotherapy. The receptors originated from a human donor with HPV-associated anogenital cancer.

This chain connects TRBV6-5 to TRBJ2-7; D is possibly TRBD2 (7 bases). CDR1 is MNHEY, CDR2 SVGAGI, per germline. The V end lost 2 bases, the J end lost 6 bases, and 20 bases lay between the germline ends. The CDR3 has 16 amino acids. CDR3 protein: CASSYQTGGALSEQYF. CDR3 DNA sequence: TGTGCCAGCAGTTACCAGACGGGGGGCGCCCTAAGCGAGCAGTACTTC.

The genes are TRBV11-3 and TRBJ2-7; possibly TRBD2 for D (5 bases). V was clipped by 7 bases and J by 6 bases, with 16 bases between them. The CDR3 is made up of 13 amino acids. From germline, CDR1 is SGHNT and CDR2 YENEEA. The CDR3 DNA reads TGTGCCAGCAACCACCTGGGAGCTGGCGAGCAGTACTTC. This gives the protein CASNHLGAGEQYF.

This chain joins TRBV7-9 and TRBJ2-7, with D uncertain. The CDR3 has 15 amino acids. Germline CDR1 is SEHNR and CDR2 is FQNEAQ (reference sequence). Trimming took 0 bases from V and 4 from J, leaving 13 bases between them. The CDR3 DNA reads as TGTGCCAGCAGCTTAGCCGGGCAGATCCTATACGAGCAGTACTTC. It specifies CASSLAGQILYEQYF.

The rearrangement uses TRBV27 and TRBJ1-1; tentative D call: TRBD1 (5 bases). Trimming shortened V by 2 bases and J by 5 bases, and 15 bases separated the two germline ends. This CDR3 is built from 15 residues. Germline V gene sequence: CDR1 MNHEY, CDR2 SMNVEV (reference sequence). The CDR3, as DNA: TGTGCCAGCAGTTTAGGGACGTATCGGGGGACTGAAGCTTTCTTT. Translating gives CASSLGTYRGTEAFF.

This chain joins TRBV7-2 and TRBJ2-3; 9 nucleotides match TRBD2. The CDR3 is made up of 16 amino acids. The V and J ends lost 1 base and 2 bases, in that order; junction bases with no gene match: 4. Germline V gene data show CDR1 as SGHTA and CDR2 as FQGNSA. The CDR3 DNA is TGTGCCAGCAGCTTAGTAGCGGGGGTACCCACAGATACGCAGTATTTT. Translation: CASSLVAGVPTDTQYF. Full variable domain (rest looked up from reference TRBV7-2 and TRBJ2-3): GAGVSQSPSNKVTEKGKDVELRCDPISGHTALYWYRQSLGQGLEFLIYFQGNSAPDKSGLPSDRFSAERTGGSVSTLTIQRTQQEDSAVYLCASSLVAGVPTDTQYFGPGTRLTVL.

V is TRBV9 and J is TRBJ2-5; TRBD2 is a possible D gene (7 bases). With the DNA end fitting TRBJ2-7 better, the J assignment may be wrong. Per the germline V gene, CDR1 is SGDLS and CDR2 is YYNGEE. CDR3 length: 14 residues. Here the CDR3 DNA reads TGTGCCAGCAGCCCAGACGGGGGGCCAAACGAGCAGTACTTC. As protein: CASSPDGGPNEQYF.

V and J are TRBV27 and TRBJ2-3; possibly TRBD1 for D (5 bases). Germline V gives CDR1 MNHEY, CDR2 SMNVEV (reference sequence). Trimming stripped 5 bases from V and 2 bases from J, with 14 bases between. This CDR3 region has 15 residues. The CDR3 DNA reads TGTGCCAGCAGTCCCTGGGGCATATACACAGATACGCAGTATTTT. It specifies CASSPWGIYTDTQYF.

V gene TRBV6-4 combines with J gene TRBJ2-3, with D unresolved. Trimming removed 0 bases from V and 8 bases from J, with 9 bases in between. The CDR3 covers 13 residues. Germline CDR1 is MRHNA and CDR2 is SNTAGT. For the CDR3, the DNA is TGTGCCAGCAGTGACTCGAGATCTGGTACGCAGTATTTT. This gives the protein CASSDSRSGTQYF.

The chain links TRBV5-1 to TRBJ1-2; tentative D call: TRBD1 (6 bases). The germline V gene has CDR1 SGHRS and CDR2 YFSETQ. The V end was cut by 4 bases, the J end by 6 bases, with 13 bases between. The CDR3 loop spans 13 amino acids. CDR3 nucleotides: TGCGCCAGCAGCATCCAGGGGACGGATGGCTACACCTTC. It is translated as CASSIQGTDGYTF.

This chain connects TRBV7-9 to TRBJ1-6; the D gene is possibly TRBD1 (5 bases). The V end was cut by 1 base, the J end by 14 bases, with 15 bases between. Germline CDR1 and CDR2: SEHNR and FQNEAQ (reference sequence). CDR3 length equals 14 residues. The CDR3 spells CASSLGTNSPTLHF. The CDR3 bases are TGTGCCAGCAGCTTAGGGACAAACTCCCCAACCCTCCACTTT.

This chain links TRBV10-3 with TRBJ1-1; 10 bases line up with TRBD1. CDR1 ENHRY and CDR2 SYGVKD come from the germline V gene. There are 15 residues in the CDR3. The trim removed 7 bases at V and 0 bases at J, leaving 5 bases unmatched. The CDR3 nucleotides read TGTGCCATCACCCCGGGACAGGGGATGAACACTGAAGCTTTCTTT. Its protein is CAITPGQGMNTEAFF.

This sequence joins TRBV6-4 and TRBJ2-3; 9 positions agree with TRBD2. CDR1 and CDR2 from the germline V gene are MRHNA and SNTAGT. The CDR3 runs to 16 residues. Unmatched junction bases numbered 4, after V lost 0 bases and J lost 3 bases. CDR3 bases: TGTGCCAGCAGTGACTCTGCTAGCGGGGAAACAGATACGCAGTATTTT. This sequence encodes CASSDSASGETDTQYF.

The CDR3 DNA reads TGTGCCACCAGCAGAGATAGGGGACTAGCGTCGAAAGAGACCCAGTACTTC. Translation gives CATSRDRGLASKETQYF. V gene TRBV15 combines with J gene TRBJ2-5; 10 bases fit TRBD2. Trimming cost V 0 bases and J 3 bases; bases outside gene matches: 7. The CDR3 runs 17 residues. Germline-derived CDR1 and CDR2 are LNHNV and YYDKDF (reference sequence).